These 22 T cell receptor beta chains were all obtained from the same sample, sequenced in a study of beta chain features in type 1 diabetes (dated by TCRdb to the late 2010s). The protocol used for the library was the immunoSEQ multiplex PCR assay. The entire amount of isolated RNA was reverse transcribed using the High Capacity cDNA Reverse Transcription Kit, so the sequenced TCRB transcripts were expressed ones. TCRdb limited this immuneACCESS table to in-frame rearrangements with V and J called. A share of clones is missing; checked studies link under half to unresolved V genes, and the rest is unexplained. The table for this sample lists 200,000 to 250,000 clones; 11% of them were counted only once. The ten largest account for approximately 1.5% of the sample. The sequencing sample was made of central memory CD4+ T cells from blood. The receptors come from a man aged 18 to 29 in good health.

This rearrangement joins TRBV2 to TRBJ2-5; D gene ambiguous. This CDR3 has 10 amino acids. Germline V gene lookup returns CDR1 SNHLY and CDR2 FYNNEI. Trimming stripped 8 bases from V and 2 bases from J, with 3 bases between. CDR3 DNA sequence: TGTGCCAGCGATCAAGAGACCCAGTACTTC. Translating gives CASDQETQYF.

The chain couples TRBV28 to TRBJ1-4, with 8 bases that match TRBD1. In germline, CDR1 is MDHEN, CDR2 SYDVKM. With V trimmed by 7 bases and J by 7 bases, 11 bases remained unmatched. CDR3 length: 15 amino acids. Written as DNA, the CDR3 is TGTGCCAGCATTGATGCCAGGACAGGGAGTGAAAAACTGTTTTTT. Translated, it gives CASIDARTGSEKLFF. Combining the CDR3 with reference TRBV28 and TRBJ1-4 gives the whole variable domain DVKVTQSSRYLVKRTGEKVFLECVQDMDHENMFWYRQDPGLGLRLIYFSYDVKMKEKGDIPEGYSVSREKKERFSLILESASTNQTSMYLCASIDARTGSEKLFFGSGTQLSVL.

The rearrangement joins TRBV2 to TRBJ2-1, with D possibly matching TRBD1 (5 bases). Trimming pared 4 bases from V and 5 bases from J, leaving 9 bases between. The CDR3 is made up of 13 amino acids. Germline values: CDR1 SNHLY, CDR2 FYNNEI. CDR3 sequence: CASSVFRDNEQFF. Here the CDR3 DNA reads TGTGCCAGCAGTGTATTCAGGGACAATGAGCAGTTCTTC.

V gene TRBV29-1 combines with J gene TRBJ2-3, with D perhaps TRBD2 (6 bases). V was cut by 6 bases and J by 0 bases, with 13 bases left in between. CDR3 length equals 14 residues. Germline loops: CDR1 SQVTM, CDR2 ANQGSEA. As DNA, the CDR3 is TGCAGCGTCGCCCGGAGGGAAAGCACAGATACGCAGTATTTT. Translating gives CSVARRESTDTQYF.

This sequence joins TRBV4-3 and TRBJ2-7, with 13 positions matching TRBD2. Germline loops: CDR1 LGHNA, CDR2 YSLEER. CDR3 length equals 18 residues. V dropped 0 bases and J dropped 6; count of bases not matched to a gene: 11. The CDR3 here is CASSQDNRTGLAGPEQYF. The CDR3 coding sequence is TGCGCCAGCAGCCAAGATAATCGGACGGGACTAGCGGGACCCGAGCAGTACTTC.

This clone was seen a handful of times. V is TRBV11-2 and J is TRBJ2-2; TRBD1 matches 8 bases. The CDR3 covers 16 residues. CDR1 is SGHAT and CDR2 is FQNNGV in the germline V gene. The ends lost 5 bases at V and 1 base at J; junction bases unmatched: 6. CDR3 sequence (DNA): TGTGCCAGCAGCGAGAGGGACAGGAGGAACACCGGGGAGCTGTTTTTT. Its translation: CASSERDRRNTGELFF. Combining the CDR3 with reference TRBV11-2 and TRBJ2-2 gives the whole variable domain EAGVAQSPRYKIIEKRQSVAFWCNPISGHATLYWYQQILGQGPKLLIQFQNNGVVDDSQLPKDRFSAERLKGVDSTLKIQPAKLEDSAVYLCASSERDRRNTGELFFGEGSRLTVL.

A few counts support this clone. The chain has TRBV25-1 and TRBJ2-7; 7 positions agree with TRBD1. The CDR3 is 14 residues long. J gave up 6 bases and V 3 bases, and 8 bases lay outside the gene matches. Germline CDR1 and CDR2: MGHDK and SYGVNS. For the CDR3, the DNA is TGTGCCAGCAGTGACGACAGGGAATGGCCCGAGCAGTACTTC. Its translation: CASSDDREWPEQYF.

This clone was picked up a small number of times. V gene TRBV4-1 combines with J gene TRBJ2-5; D is undetermined. This CDR3 has 15 amino acids. The V end lost 2 bases, the J end lost 1 base, and 11 bases lay between the germline ends. CDR1 is MGHRA, CDR2 YSYEKL, per germline. CDR3 loop: CASSQTVSSQETQYF. For the CDR3, the DNA is TGCGCCAGCAGCCAAACTGTTTCGTCCCAAGAGACCCAGTACTTC.

With respect to this clone: At one end the junction does not follow the germline gene, possibly because of a read error. This chain uses TRBV7-7 with TRBJ2-1; possible D gene TRBD2, 5 bases. CDR1 and CDR2 from the germline V gene are SSHAT and FNYEAQ (reference sequence). The CDR3 runs 12 residues. The CDR3 loop reads CASSLATGEQFF. The CDR3 DNA reads TGTGCTAGCAGCCTAGCTACGGGTGAGCAGTTCTTC.

The chain couples TRBV4-2 to TRBJ2-5; D perhaps matches TRBD2 (6 bases). Looked up from germline, CDR1 is LGHNA and CDR2 is YNFKEQ. CDR3 length equals 13 residues. Trimming removed 4 bases at V and 5 bases at J, with 11 bases between. Here the CDR3 DNA reads TGTGCCAGCAGCCCGGAGGGAGGCGAGACCCAGTACTTC. Its translation is CASSPEGGETQYF.

As to this clone: One junction end disagrees with the germline gene, perhaps due to a read error. The V gene is TRBV7-9, the J gene TRBJ1-5, with D hard to call. This CDR3 has 13 residues. CDR1 SEHNR and CDR2 FQNEAQ come from the germline V gene (reference sequence). The DNA for the CDR3 is TGCGCCAGCAGCCAAGATTGGAATCAGCCCCAGCATTTT. It specifies CASSQDWNQPQHF.

This clone showed up just a few times. This chain joins TRBV13 and TRBJ2-2; 7 nucleotides agree with TRBD1. Germline CDR1 is PRHDT and CDR2 is FYEKMQ (reference sequence). The length of the CDR3 is 14 residues. V gave up 6 bases and J gave up 1 base; unmatched junction bases: 2. CDR3 region: CASRGDRNTGELFF. In nucleotides, the CDR3 is TGTGCCAGCAGGGGGGACAGGAACACCGGGGAGCTGTTTTTT. The variable domain in full, completed from reference TRBV13 and TRBJ2-2, reads AAGVIQSPRHLIKEKRETATLKCYPIPRHDTVYWYQQGPGQDPQFLISFYEKMQSDKGSIPDRFSAQQFSDYHSELNMSSLELGDSALYFCASRGDRNTGELFFGEGSRLTVL.

About this clone itself: Other DNA sequences of this sample code for an identical CDR3. This sequence joins TRBV11-2 and TRBJ2-1; D gene unclear. V dropped 1 base and J dropped 3 bases, with 1 base sitting between them. CDR1 SGHAT and CDR2 FQNNGV come from the germline V gene. This CDR3 has 12 amino acids. CDR3 in amino acids: CASSLVYNEQFF. CDR3 DNA sequence: TGTGCCAGCAGCTTAGTCTACAATGAGCAGTTCTTC.

J is TRBJ2-1 and V is TRBV19, with unresolved D. Trimming took off 5 bases at V and 1 base at J, with 12 bases between the two ends. The CDR3 consists of 15 residues. CDR1 is LNHDA and CDR2 is SQIVND in the germline V gene (reference sequence). The CDR3 nucleotides read TGTGCCAGTAGTGTCTCAGCCGAATCCTACAATGAGCAGTTCTTC. This translates into CASSVSAESYNEQFF.

J is TRBJ1-4 and V is TRBV30; D possibly corresponds to TRBD1 (5 bases). Germline lookup yields CDR1 GTSNPN and CDR2 SVGIG (reference sequence). Trimming took 0 bases from V and 3 from J, leaving 11 bases between them. This CDR3 spans 15 amino acids. In nucleotides, the CDR3 is TGTGCCTGGAGTGTTTTTGGGGGTTCTAATGAAAAACTGTTTTTT. This sequence encodes CAWSVFGGSNEKLFF.

The chain uses TRBV10-1 and TRBJ2-2; TRBD1 is a possible D gene (6 bases). CDR1 is WNHNN and CDR2 is SYGVQD in the germline V gene (reference sequence). V lost 8 bases and J 4 bases, leaving 11 bases between the germline ends. The CDR3 extends over 13 amino acids. The CDR3 loop reads CASGRGSTGELFF. The DNA of the CDR3 is TGCGCCAGCGGAAGGGGGTCCACCGGGGAGCTGTTTTTT.

This clone was counted only a few times. The J gene is TRBJ2-7, the V gene TRBV4-1; D gene unclear. The germline V gene encodes CDR1 MGHRA and CDR2 YSYEKL. This CDR3 has 16 residues. Between the trimmed V and J ends, which lost 1 base and 9 bases, there was a span of 22 bases. CDR3 DNA sequence: TGCGCCAGCAGCCAAGTTGACGCCAGACCCCCCTATGGGCAGTACTTC. It yields the protein CASSQVDARPPYGQYF.

A remark on this clone: Distinct nucleotide sequences in the sample also encode this CDR3. This chain connects TRBV5-4 to TRBJ2-5, with D tentatively TRBD2 (6 bases). The CDR3 totals 14 residues. V lost 4 bases and J 3 bases, leaving 13 bases between the germline ends. Germline V CDR1 and CDR2: SGHNT, YYREEE (reference sequence). The CDR3 protein is CASSPGGTEETQYF. In DNA form, the CDR3 reads TGTGCCAGCAGCCCGGGCGGGACGGAAGAGACCCAGTACTTC. Together with reference TRBV5-4 and TRBJ2-5, the CDR3 gives the full variable domain: ETGVTQSPTHLIKTRGQQVTLRCSSQSGHNTVSWYQQALGQGPQFIFQYYREEENGRGNFPPRFSGLQFPNYSSELNVNALELDDSALYLCASSPGGTEETQYFGPGTRLLVL.

Points on this clone: A clone one base away is much larger, so this may be a read error. The same CDR3 can be traced to other DNA sequences in this sample. J is TRBJ1-1 and V is TRBV7-9, with unresolved D. CDR3 length: 12 residues. V gave up 2 bases and J gave up 0 bases, with 1 base separating them. Germline V gene lookup returns CDR1 SEHNR and CDR2 FQNEAQ (reference sequence). As DNA, the CDR3 is TGTGCCAGCAGCTTAATGAACACTGAAGCTTTCTTT. Its protein is CASSLMNTEAFF.

This clone was seen many times. J is TRBJ2-7 and V is TRBV29-1; D not resolved. V was shortened by 7 bases and J by 2 bases, with 18 bases between the two germline ends. The CDR3 extends over 14 amino acids. The germline V gene has CDR1 SQVTM and CDR2 ANQGSEA. The CDR3 here is CSAGDPTAAYEQYF. The CDR3 nucleotides are TGCAGCGCCGGAGACCCGACTGCCGCCTACGAGCAGTACTTC.

This sequence joins TRBV2 and TRBJ2-7; D might be TRBD2 (6 bases). Trimming cost V 0 bases and J 2 bases, with 17 bases left between them. The germline gives CDR1 SNHLY, CDR2 FYNNEI. CDR3 length: 17 residues. The CDR3 reads CASSEAAGSRRPYEQYF. CDR3 sequence (DNA): TGTGCCAGCAGTGAAGCGGCGGGGTCTAGAAGGCCCTACGAGCAGTACTTC.

This clone has only a few counts. The chain couples TRBV27 to TRBJ2-5, with D perhaps TRBD2 (5 bases). V lost 0 bases to trimming and J lost 4 bases, with 9 bases between them. This CDR3 has 14 amino acids. The V gene's germline CDR1 is MNHEY and CDR2 SMNVEV (reference sequence). The CDR3 region has the DNA TGTGCCAGCAGTTTATCGCCACGGGGAGAGACCCAGTACTTC. Protein sequence: CASSLSPRGETQYF.